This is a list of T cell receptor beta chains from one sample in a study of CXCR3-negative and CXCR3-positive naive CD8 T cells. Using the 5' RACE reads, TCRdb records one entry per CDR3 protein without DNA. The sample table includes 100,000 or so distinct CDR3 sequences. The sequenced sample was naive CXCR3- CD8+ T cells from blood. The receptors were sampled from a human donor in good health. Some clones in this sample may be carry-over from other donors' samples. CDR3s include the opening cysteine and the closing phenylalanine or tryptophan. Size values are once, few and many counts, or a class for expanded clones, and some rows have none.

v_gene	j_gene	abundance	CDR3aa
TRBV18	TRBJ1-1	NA	CASSLDRVNTEAFF
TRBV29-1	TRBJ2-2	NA	CSVDQNQNTGELFF
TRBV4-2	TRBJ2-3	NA	CASSSGTSLFQDTQYF
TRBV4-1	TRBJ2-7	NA	CASSHPGTSVSYEQYF
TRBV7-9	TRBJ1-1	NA	CASSLSVTGGAWDTEAFF
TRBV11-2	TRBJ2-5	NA	CASSLVPRTSGSVETQYF
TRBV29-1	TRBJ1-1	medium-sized	CSVRDREGAEAFF
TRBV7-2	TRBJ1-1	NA	CASSLGEGLTEAFF
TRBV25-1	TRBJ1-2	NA	CASSSATGVYGYTF
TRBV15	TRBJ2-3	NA	CATSGNRQVSKFTDTQYF
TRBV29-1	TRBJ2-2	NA	CSGLGQNTGELFF
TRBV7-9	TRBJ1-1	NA	CASSPVGGGSDTEAFF
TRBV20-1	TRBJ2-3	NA	CSARTTSGRRLTDTQYF
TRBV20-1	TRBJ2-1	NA	CSARGLAGVFNEQFF
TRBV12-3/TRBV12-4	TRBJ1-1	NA	CASSSWATTEAFF
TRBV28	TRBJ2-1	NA	CASIPVGLGRSADEQFF
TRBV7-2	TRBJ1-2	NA	CASSLGAGDGYTF
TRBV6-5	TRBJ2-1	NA	CASSWSGALYNEQFF
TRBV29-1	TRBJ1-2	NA	CSVAPTDHAGYTF
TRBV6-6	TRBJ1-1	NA	CASSYSRWNTEAFF
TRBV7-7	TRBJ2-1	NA	CASSLDVGSFDEQFF
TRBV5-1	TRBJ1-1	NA	CASSQGAGVANTEAFF
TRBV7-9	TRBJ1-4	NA	CASSPGWTDSDEKLFF
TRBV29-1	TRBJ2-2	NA	CSVRVLNTGELFF
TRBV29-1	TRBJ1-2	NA	CSVGDSGGYTF
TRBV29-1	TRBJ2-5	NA	CSVEEGWSRTQYF
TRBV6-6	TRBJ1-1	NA	CASSPRVPALLNTEAFF
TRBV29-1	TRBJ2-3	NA	CSVEMTSGGFPTDTQYF
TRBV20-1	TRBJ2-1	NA	CSAGLDTYNEQFF
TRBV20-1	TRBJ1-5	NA	CSAREVGDVYSNQPQHF
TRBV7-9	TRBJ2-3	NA	CASSPRGSGGAADTQYF
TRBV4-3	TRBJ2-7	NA	CASSQDRGITYEQYF
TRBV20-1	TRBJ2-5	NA	CSAPGLAGPVSETQYF
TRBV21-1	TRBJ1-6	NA	CASSKGLSNSPLHF